Here is one T cell receptor beta chain with its context. The assay was immunoSEQ multiplex PCR, and TCRdb's table has in-frame clones only and misses some. The sample lists about 46,000 clones, around 83% occurring once. Germline-derived CDR1 and CDR2 are MNHEY and SMNVEV (reference sequence). The CDR3 contains 16 residues. V was clipped by 2 bases and J by 4 bases, with 18 bases between them. The data were obtained in a study of blood T cell repertoires in COVID-19. Study as a whole: The cDNA or gDNA used as material had been derived from T cells, B-cell-depleted T cells, or PBMCs.

Material: peripheral blood. The clonotype originates from a woman over 75 with acute or convalescent COVID-19. The chain recombines TRBV27 with TRBJ2-7; perhaps TRBD1 as D (6 bases). CDR3 amino acids: CASSLQGTQTNYEQYF. Here the CDR3 DNA reads TGTGCCAGCAGTTTACAAGGGACACAAACTAATTACGAGCAGTACTTC.